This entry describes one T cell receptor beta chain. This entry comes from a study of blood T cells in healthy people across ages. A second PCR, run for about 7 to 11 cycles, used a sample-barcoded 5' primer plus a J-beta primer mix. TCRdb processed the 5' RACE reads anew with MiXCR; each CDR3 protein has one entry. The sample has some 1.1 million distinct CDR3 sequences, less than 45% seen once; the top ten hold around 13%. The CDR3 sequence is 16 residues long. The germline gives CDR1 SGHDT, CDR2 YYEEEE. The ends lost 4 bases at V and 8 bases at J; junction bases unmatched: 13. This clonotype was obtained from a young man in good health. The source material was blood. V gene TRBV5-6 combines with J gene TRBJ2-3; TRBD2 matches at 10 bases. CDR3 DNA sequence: TGTGCCAGCAGCAGTCTAGCGGGGGCTTCCATTGGTACGCAGTATTTT. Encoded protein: CASSSLAGASIGTQYF.